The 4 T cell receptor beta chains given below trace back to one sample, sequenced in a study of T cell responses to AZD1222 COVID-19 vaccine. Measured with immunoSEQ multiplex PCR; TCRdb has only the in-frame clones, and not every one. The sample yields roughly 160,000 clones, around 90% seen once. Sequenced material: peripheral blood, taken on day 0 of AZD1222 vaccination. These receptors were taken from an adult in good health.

This CDR3 reads CASSGVSGVGTQYF. In DNA, the CDR3 is TGTGCCAGCAGTGGGGTGTCCGGGGTCGGGACCCAGTACTTC. This chain uses TRBV2 with TRBJ2-5; weak D call: TRBD2 (5 bases). The CDR3 totals 14 residues. The V gene lost 4 bases and the J gene lost 7 bases, with 16 bases spanning the gap. Germline CDR1 is SNHLY and CDR2 is FYNNEI.

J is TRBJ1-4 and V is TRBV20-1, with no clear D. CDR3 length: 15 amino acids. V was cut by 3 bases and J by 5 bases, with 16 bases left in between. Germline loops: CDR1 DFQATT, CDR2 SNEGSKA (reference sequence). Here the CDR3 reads CSASAPGIRNEKLFF. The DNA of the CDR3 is TGCAGTGCTAGTGCTCCGGGGATTAGAAATGAAAAACTGTTTTTT.

CDR3 sequence (DNA): TGTGCCAGCAGCTTAGAGGGATCGGCCTATGGCTACACCTTC. Protein: CASSLEGSAYGYTF. This chain joins TRBV7-9 and TRBJ1-2, with D unclear. Looked up from germline, CDR1 is SEHNR and CDR2 is FQNEAQ (reference sequence). The CDR3 is made up of 14 amino acids. Trimming pared 1 base from V and 4 bases from J, leaving 10 bases between. Full variable domain (remainder filled in from reference TRBV7-9 and TRBJ1-2): DTGVSQNPRHKITKRGQNVTFRCDPISEHNRLYWYRQTLGQGPEFLTYFQNEAQLEKSRLLSDRFSAERPKGSFSTLEIQRTEQGDSAMYLCASSLEGSAYGYTFGSGTRLTVV.

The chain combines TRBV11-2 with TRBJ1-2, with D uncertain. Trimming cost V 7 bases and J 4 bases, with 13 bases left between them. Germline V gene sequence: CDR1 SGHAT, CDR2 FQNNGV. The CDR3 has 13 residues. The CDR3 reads CASNEGPLYGYTF. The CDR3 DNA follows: TGTGCCAGCAACGAAGGGCCCCTCTATGGCTACACCTTC. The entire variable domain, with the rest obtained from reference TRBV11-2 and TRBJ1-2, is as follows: EAGVAQSPRYKIIEKRQSVAFWCNPISGHATLYWYQQILGQGPKLLIQFQNNGVVDDSQLPKDRFSAERLKGVDSTLKIQPAKLEDSAVYLCASNEGPLYGYTFGSGTRLTVV.